The 16 T cell receptor beta chains presented below share a single source sample, sequenced in a study of cytomegalovirus exposure and HLA in healthy donors. A multiplex PCR was run with 60 Vbeta primers and 13 Jbeta primers. Sequencing used immunoSEQ multiplex PCR; TCRdb keeps in-frame clones, though not all of them. The table has around 130,000 clones, 80% to 85% seen once. Sequencing was carried out using PBMCs. All receptors derive from a human donor in good health.

V gene TRBV10-3 combines with J gene TRBJ1-2, with 9 bases that match TRBD1. Per the germline V gene, CDR1 is ENHRY and CDR2 is SYGVKD. CDR3 length: 16 residues. J gave up 6 bases and V 2 bases, and 10 bases lay outside the gene matches. CDR3 nucleotide sequence: TGTGCCATCAGTGAGACGTTCGTGGGACAGGGTCATGGCTACACCTTC. Amino acid sequence: CAISETFVGQGHGYTF.

The chain employs TRBV5-1 and TRBJ1-2; TRBD1 is a possible D gene (6 bases). V lost 2 bases and J 7 bases, leaving 15 bases between the germline ends. The length of the CDR3 is 14 residues. CDR1 SGHRS and CDR2 YFSETQ come from the germline V gene. CDR3 DNA: TGCGCCAGCAGCTTCGCACAGGGCTCTGGTGGCTACACCTTC. Protein product: CASSFAQGSGGYTF.

V and J are TRBV11-2 and TRBJ2-7; 9 nucleotides match TRBD2. V lost 5 bases, J lost 1 base, and 9 bases stayed unmatched. CDR1 is SGHAT, CDR2 FQNNGV, per germline. The length of the CDR3 is 16 residues. The CDR3: CASSVRLAVTSYEQYF. CDR3 DNA: TGTGCCAGCAGCGTTCGACTAGCGGTAACTTCCTACGAGCAGTACTTC.

Only one count was recorded for this clone. The rearrangement uses TRBV11-1 and TRBJ2-5, with 7 bases identical to TRBD2. The CDR3 length is 15 residues. V trimming: 1 base; J trimming: 5 bases; junction bases outside the gene matches: 7. Germline CDR1 is SGHAT and CDR2 is FQDESV (reference sequence). The CDR3 reads CASSLGGGSGETQYF. The CDR3 DNA is TGTGCCAGCAGCTTAGGCGGGGGAAGTGGGGAGACCCAGTACTTC.

This sequence joins TRBV29-1 and TRBJ2-3; no clear D gene. The length of the CDR3 is 11 residues. V was clipped by 8 bases and J by 8 bases, with 14 bases between them. Germline lookup yields CDR1 SQVTM and CDR2 ANQGSEA. The CDR3 loop is CSLTQESTQYF. CDR3 coding DNA: TGCAGCCTGACTCAAGAAAGTACGCAGTATTTT.

The genes are TRBV10-3 and TRBJ2-5; D may be TRBD1 (5 bases). V was shortened by 2 bases and J by 2 bases, with 15 bases between the two germline ends. The germline V gene encodes CDR1 ENHRY and CDR2 SYGVKD. The CDR3 totals 16 residues. DNA for the CDR3: TGTGCCATCAGTGAGGCGATAAGTGGGGCACAAGAGACCCAGTACTTC. This translates into CAISEAISGAQETQYF.

In its sample, this clone was seen once. This sequence joins TRBV11-3 and TRBJ2-7, with D possibly matching TRBD1 (5 bases). V was cut by 4 bases and J by 4 bases, with 8 bases left in between. CDR3 size: 12 residues. CDR1 is SGHNT and CDR2 is YENEEA in the germline V gene. CDR3 sequence (DNA): TGTGCCAGCAGCTCGCCAGGGTACGAGCAGTACTTC. Its translation: CASSSPGYEQYF.

To note about this clone: The sample carries other DNA sequences with the same CDR3. This rearrangement joins TRBV6-5 to TRBJ2-7; D uncertain. Deletions cut 0 bases from V and 0 bases from J, with 3 bases between. Germline CDR1 and CDR2: MNHEY and SVGAGI. The CDR3 has 13 residues. This CDR3 is CASSYSNSYEQYF. CDR3 in DNA: TGTGCCAGCAGTTACTCTAACTCCTACGAGCAGTACTTC.

The V call is TRBV4-1, the J call TRBJ2-1; the match to TRBD2 covers 11 bases. The CDR3 covers 16 residues. Germline CDR1 and CDR2: MGHRA and YSYEKL. Here the CDR3 reads CASGTSGLISYNEQFF. CDR3 DNA sequence: TGCGCTTCCGGGACTAGCGGACTCATCTCCTACAATGAGCAGTTCTTC.

This rearrangement joins TRBV15 to TRBJ2-2, with TRBD2 identical over 13 bases. This CDR3 contains 14 residues. Germline CDR1 LNHNV, CDR2 YYDKDF (reference sequence). CDR3 amino acids: CAGLAGLNTGELFF. For the CDR3, the DNA is TGTGCGGGACTAGCGGGACTGAACACCGGGGAGCTGTTTTTT.

This chain joins TRBV27 and TRBJ1-1, with a weak D call TRBD1 (6 bases). The V end was cut by 2 bases, the J end by 1 base, with 11 bases between. The CDR3 extends over 15 amino acids. CDR1 is MNHEY and CDR2 is SMNVEV in the germline V gene (reference sequence). In nucleotides, the CDR3 is TGTGCCAGCAGTTTAGTAGACAGGAGGAACACTGAAGCTTTCTTT. Residues: CASSLVDRRNTEAFF.

This clone has only one observation. The chain combines TRBV6-5 with TRBJ2-3; 8 nucleotides agree with TRBD2. The CDR3 sequence is 12 residues long. CDR1 is MNHEY and CDR2 is SVGAGI in the germline V gene. The trim removed 7 bases at V and 5 bases at J, leaving 2 bases unmatched. DNA for the CDR3: TGTGCCAGCATAACTAGCGGAGATACGCAGTATTTT. This encodes CASITSGDTQYF.

The CDR3 reads CASQGPGYDGYTF. Here the CDR3 DNA reads TGTGCCAGTCAAGGGCCGGGGTATGATGGCTACACCTTC. The chain uses TRBV19 and TRBJ1-2; D not certain. The V end lost 8 bases, the J end lost 6 bases, and 16 bases lay between the germline ends. Germline assignment: CDR1 LNHDA and CDR2 SQIVND (reference sequence). The CDR3 consists of 13 residues.

CDR3 nucleotides: TGTGCCAGCAGACCCAGCGGGTCGAACACCGGGGAGCTGTTTTTT. Protein product: CASRPSGSNTGELFF. This chain joins TRBV7-9 and TRBJ2-2, with TRBD2 as a possible D gene (6 bases). V was clipped by 6 bases and J by 0 bases, with 11 bases between them. The germline V gene encodes CDR1 SEHNR and CDR2 FQNEAQ (reference sequence). This CDR3 contains 15 residues.

This sequence joins TRBV7-6 and TRBJ2-5, with TRBD2 as a possible D gene (5 bases). Looked up from germline, CDR1 is SGHVS and CDR2 is FNYEAQ. This CDR3 contains 15 residues. V lost 5 bases, J lost 0 bases, and 13 bases lay in between. CDR3 nucleotide sequence: TGTGCCAGCAGCCCTCTGAGCGGTAACCAAGAGACCCAGTACTTC. This gives the protein CASSPLSGNQETQYF. The full variable domain, in which reference TRBV7-6 and TRBJ2-5 provide the parts outside the CDR3, is GAGVSQSPRYKVTKRGQDVALRCDPISGHVSLYWYRQALGQGPEFLTYFNYEAQQDKSGLPNDRFSAERPEGSISTLTIQRTEQRDSAMYRCASSPLSGNQETQYFGPGTRLLVL.

The rearrangement joins TRBV7-3 to TRBJ2-1, with D maybe TRBD2 (6 bases). This CDR3 contains 16 residues. V was clipped by 8 bases and J by 4 bases, with 21 bases between them. The germline V gene encodes CDR1 SGHTA and CDR2 FQGTGA. The CDR3 spells CASRPLAGSPYNEQFF. The CDR3 nucleotides are TGTGCCAGCCGACCCCTCGCGGGGTCTCCGTACAATGAGCAGTTCTTC.